The 21 T cell receptor beta chains given below trace back to one sample, sequenced in a study of T-cell reconstitution after alpha-beta-depleted transplantation in children. For TCRbeta, the library was prepared with unique molecular identifiers. MiXCR, run by TCRdb on the PCR reads, gives a single entry per CDR3 protein. Among around 670,000 distinct CDR3 sequences listed, around 13% were seen once. Specimen: PBMCs, collected before TCRalphabeta/CD19-depleted stem cell transplant. The receptors were gathered from a girl aged 2-10 years with congenital amegakaryocytic thrombocytopenia, due to receive a stem cell transplant.

This chain joins TRBV7-9 and TRBJ1-4, with a tentative D call TRBD1 (5 bases). V was clipped by 5 bases and J by 8 bases, with 21 bases between them. From germline, CDR1 is SEHNR and CDR2 FQNEAQ (reference sequence). The CDR3 has 16 residues. The CDR3 nucleotides are TGTGCCAGCAGCCTACCGACGATGGGGCGCTTAGAAAAACTGTTTTTT. Translating it yields CASSLPTMGRLEKLFF.

This sequence joins TRBV5-5 and TRBJ2-3; D not certain. The CDR3 extends over 15 amino acids. Germline V lookup: CDR1 SGHKS, CDR2 YYEKEE (reference sequence). Trimming took off 0 bases at V and 4 bases at J, with 12 bases between the two ends. CDR3 sequence reads: CASSLGGVGPDTQYF. For the CDR3, the DNA is TGTGCCAGCAGCTTGGGAGGAGTTGGCCCAGATACGCAGTATTTT.

This clonotype was seen a handful of times. V and J are TRBV9 and TRBJ2-1; 9 bases line up with TRBD2. Germline V gives CDR1 SGDLS, CDR2 YYNGEE. J was trimmed by 2 bases and V by 3 bases; bases with no gene match: 12. The CDR3 contains 18 residues. CDR3 nucleotide sequence: TGTGCCAGCAGCGGTGGGCGGGAGGGCCTGGTCACCTACAATGAGCAGTTCTTC. Its protein product is CASSGGREGLVTYNEQFF.

A remark on this clonotype: A much larger clonotype is one base distant, so this may be a read error. V is TRBV7-7 and J is TRBJ2-2; 7 bases map to TRBD2. The germline CDR1 and CDR2 sequences are SSHAT and FNYEAQ (reference sequence). V was clipped by 3 bases and J by 5 bases; unmatched bases: 6. This CDR3 contains 15 residues. CDR3 amino acids: CASSFRGSVTGELFF. The CDR3 DNA follows: TGTGCCAGCAGCTTTCGCGGGAGTGTTACCGGGGAGCTGTTTTTT.

This clonotype came up a few times. V is TRBV5-1 and J is TRBJ2-5; TRBD1 aligns across 9 bases. The CDR3 is 14 amino acids. Losses at the gene ends were 3 bases for V and 3 bases for J; bases not matched to a gene: 3. In germline, CDR1 is SGHRS, CDR2 YFSETQ. DNA for the CDR3: TGCGCCAGCAGCTCCTGGACAGGGGAAGAGACCCAGTACTTC. It yields the protein CASSSWTGEETQYF.

This clonotype was picked up a small number of times. This chain joins TRBV5-5 and TRBJ2-7, with 7 bases identical to TRBD1. The trim removed 7 bases at V and 2 bases at J, leaving 9 bases unmatched. This CDR3 region has 14 residues. The germline CDR1 and CDR2 sequences are SGHKS and YYEKEE (reference sequence). CDR3 bases: TGTGCCAGCGTGCCGGGGACAGCAACCTACGAGCAGTACTTC. Translation gives CASVPGTATYEQYF.

Of note for this clonotype: A read error is possible here, since a much larger clone lies one base away. The chain uses TRBV7-6 and TRBJ2-5; D possibly corresponds to TRBD1 (6 bases). This CDR3 has 14 amino acids. CDR1 and CDR2 (germline): SGHVS, FNYEAQ. This chain's CDR3 is CASSTTTGQETQHF. The CDR3 DNA sequence: TGTGCCAGCAGCACTACGACAGGTCAAGAGACCCAGCACTTC.

This clonotype was observed many times. The rearrangement joins TRBV28 to TRBJ2-1, with TRBD2 matching 8 bases. Trimming cost V 2 bases and J 8 bases; bases outside gene matches: 5. The V gene's germline CDR1 is MDHEN and CDR2 SYDVKM. The CDR3 contains 14 residues. The CDR3 coding sequence is TGTGCCAGCAGTTTAGCCGGGAGGGCCGATGAGCAGTTCTTC. This encodes CASSLAGRADEQFF.

In this sample, this clonotype turned up a few times. This chain uses TRBV5-1 with TRBJ2-5, with D unclear. The V end lost 4 bases, the J end lost 2 bases, and 15 bases lay between the germline ends. CDR3 size: 15 residues. Germline CDR1 and CDR2: SGHRS and YFSETQ. The CDR3 loop is CASSRVLGAQETQYF. The CDR3 DNA reads TGCGCCAGCAGCCGGGTGCTAGGAGCTCAAGAGACCCAGTACTTC.

This sequence joins TRBV5-1 and TRBJ2-1; 8 positions agree with TRBD2. CDR1 and CDR2 from the germline V gene are SGHRS and YFSETQ. This CDR3 region has 17 residues. The V and J ends lost 1 base and 8 bases, in that order; junction bases with no gene match: 14. CDR3 protein: CASSLPPTSATEDEQFF. CDR3 in DNA: TGCGCCAGCAGCTTGCCCCCGACTAGCGCCACGGAGGATGAGCAGTTCTTC.

This clonotype was picked up many times. The junction shows a germline mismatch at one end, possibly a read error. The chain uses TRBV12-3 or TRBV12-4 and TRBJ1-5; no clear D gene. The CDR3 runs to 13 residues. The CDR3 loop reads CASSLEGGQPQHF. CDR3 nucleotide sequence: TGCGCCAGCAGCTTGGAGGGAGGTCAGCCCCAGCATTTT.

The chain has TRBV4-1 and TRBJ2-3; 14 positions match TRBD2. Unmatched junction bases numbered 9, after V lost 5 bases and J lost 5 bases. The CDR3 spans 17 residues. CDR1 MGHRA and CDR2 YSYEKL come from the germline V gene. In nucleotides, the CDR3 is TGCGCCAGCAGCTTCGGGACTAGCGGGAGCGCAAAAGATACGCAGTATTTT. Translated, it gives CASSFGTSGSAKDTQYF.

In the case of this clonotype: A single base separates this from a much larger clone, so it may be a read error. The chain joins TRBV24-1 to TRBJ2-3; 10 bases map to TRBD2. CDR3 size: 19 residues. Germline V lookup: CDR1 KGHDR, CDR2 SFDVKD. The CDR3 reads CAASGRTSGTITSTDTQYF. CDR3 DNA sequence: TGTGCCGCCAGTGGCCGGACTAGCGGCACCATAACTAGCACAGATACGCAGTATTTT.

This clonotype appeared many times. The chain combines TRBV6-2 or TRBV6-3 with TRBJ1-1; D ambiguous. CDR1 is MNHEY and CDR2 is SVGEGT in the germline V gene. The CDR3 is 15 residues long. The V end was cut by 0 bases, the J end by 3 bases, with 11 bases between. The CDR3: CASSYSETGYTEAFF. The CDR3 DNA sequence: TGTGCCAGCAGTTACTCTGAGACGGGGTACACTGAAGCTTTCTTT.

This rearrangement joins TRBV5-1 to TRBJ2-6; no reliable D call. This CDR3 is built from 15 residues. CDR1 SGHRS and CDR2 YFSETQ come from the germline V gene. The V end was cut by 2 bases, the J end by 0 bases, with 6 bases between. CDR3 in DNA: TGCGCCAGCAGCTTTCCGAACTCTGGGGCCAACGTCCTGACTTTC. Amino acids: CASSFPNSGANVLTF.

This clonotype was seen a few times. CDR3: CASSPGVSEETQYF. The CDR3 region has the DNA TGTGCCAGCAGCCCTGGGGTATCCGAAGAGACCCAGTACTTC. The rearrangement links TRBV5-5 to TRBJ2-5; D uncertain. Germline loops: CDR1 SGHKS, CDR2 YYEKEE (reference sequence). The CDR3 runs 14 residues. With 4 bases removed from V and 3 bases from J, the gap between germline ends came to 13 bases. Variable domain in full (rest from reference TRBV5-5 and TRBJ2-5): DAGVTQSPTHLIKTRGQQVTLRCSPISGHKSVSWYQQVLGQGPQFIFQYYEKEERGRGNFPDRFSARQFPNYSSELNVNALLLGDSALYLCASSPGVSEETQYFGPGTRLLVL.

At least ten counts were recorded for this clonotype. The V and J genes are TRBV20-1 and TRBJ2-1; possibly TRBD1 or TRBD2 for D (5 bases each). Germline V gene data show CDR1 as DFQATT and CDR2 as SNEGSKA (reference sequence). This CDR3 is 16 amino acids long. V was shortened by 2 bases and J by 0 bases, with 14 bases between the two germline ends. CDR3 DNA sequence: TGCAGTGCTAGATTAAAAGGGACGAGCTCCTACAATGAGCAGTTCTTC. It specifies CSARLKGTSSYNEQFF.

The rearrangement links TRBV14 to TRBJ2-1; D perhaps matches TRBD2 (6 bases). Germline CDR1 and CDR2: SGHDN and FVKESK. V was shortened by 3 bases and J by 3 bases, with 15 bases between the two germline ends. The CDR3 extends over 16 amino acids. The CDR3: CASSHLSGSLYNEQFF. In DNA, the CDR3 is TGTGCCAGCAGCCACCTTAGCGGTAGTCTCTACAATGAGCAGTTCTTC.

This rearrangement joins TRBV6-5 to TRBJ2-1, with D possibly matching TRBD1 (6 bases). CDR3 size: 15 residues. V shed 4 bases and J shed 2 bases, with 12 bases lying between them. Germline CDR1 is MNHEY and CDR2 is SVGAGI. Here the CDR3 DNA reads TGTGCCAGCAGTTCCTCAGGGGCCCCCTACAATGAGCAGTTCTTC. This codes for CASSSSGAPYNEQFF.

V and J are TRBV7-9 and TRBJ2-7; TRBD1 aligns across 8 bases. Per germline, CDR1 SEHNR and CDR2 FQNEAQ (reference sequence). The CDR3 loop spans 12 amino acids. Trimming at V came to 8 bases and at J to 5 bases, leaving 5 bases not matched to a gene. CDR3 region: CASFQGADEQYF. Written as DNA, the CDR3 is TGTGCCAGCTTCCAGGGGGCTGACGAGCAGTACTTC.

The J gene is TRBJ2-4, the V gene TRBV5-1; D gene uncertain. This CDR3 is 15 amino acids long. V dropped 1 base and J dropped 0 bases, with 8 bases sitting between them. Germline values: CDR1 SGHRS, CDR2 YFSETQ. CDR3 sequence (DNA): TGCGCCAGCAGCTTGAGCAATATAGCCAAAAACATTCAGTACTTC. It encodes CASSLSNIAKNIQYF.